Below are 20 T cell receptor beta chains sequenced from a single sample in a study of T-cell reconstitution after alpha-beta-depleted transplantation in children. TCRbeta library preparation incorporated unique molecular identifiers. TCRdb independently ran MiXCR on the PCR reads; one entry per CDR3 protein. The table lists some 530,000 distinct CDR3 sequences, 12% of them singletons. This specimen was PBMCs from the stem cell graft donor, taken from the stem cell graft. These receptor sequences come from a human donor who donated a stem cell graft to a child with combined immunodeficiency.

This clonotype was counted between two and nine times. This chain uses TRBV7-9 with TRBJ2-5; D possibly uses TRBD1 or TRBD2 (6 bases each). The CDR3 sequence is 15 residues long. Trimming took off 4 bases at V and 3 bases at J, with 15 bases between the two ends. Germline CDR1 and CDR2: SEHNR and FQNEAQ (reference sequence). CDR3 region: CASSWGDTTKETQYF. DNA of the CDR3: TGTGCCAGCAGCTGGGGGGACACCACCAAAGAGACCCAGTACTTC.

CDR3 coding DNA: TGTGCCAGCACCTTCGCATGGTCAGGGCGATACAATGAGCAGTTCTTC. Its protein product is CASTFAWSGRYNEQFF. The V gene is TRBV6-2 or TRBV6-3, the J gene TRBJ2-1; a weak D match, TRBD1 (5 bases). The V gene's germline CDR1 is MNHEY and CDR2 SVGEGT. The CDR3 is 16 amino acids. Trimming removed 7 bases at V and 4 bases at J, with 20 bases between.

This chain connects TRBV5-4 to TRBJ2-2; 10 nucleotides match TRBD1. CDR1 is SGHNT and CDR2 is YYREEE in the germline V gene (reference sequence). The CDR3 loop spans 15 amino acids. After removal of 0 bases from V and 7 bases from J, the junction contained 3 bases not matched to a gene. This CDR3 reads CASSLGQGADGELFF. In DNA, the CDR3 is TGTGCCAGCAGCTTGGGACAGGGGGCGGACGGGGAGCTGTTTTTT. Supplemented by reference TRBV5-4 and TRBJ2-2, the full variable domain reads ETGVTQSPTHLIKTRGQQVTLRCSSQSGHNTVSWYQQALGQGPQFIFQYYREEENGRGNFPPRFSGLQFPNYSSELNVNALELDDSALYLCASSLGQGADGELFFGEGSRLTVL.

A few counts support this clonotype. The chain is built from TRBV12-3 or TRBV12-4 and TRBJ2-2; D remains ambiguous. V was trimmed by 2 bases and J by 4 bases, leaving 8 bases between them. The CDR3 has 14 amino acids. CDR3 residues: CASSLWGTTGELFF. The CDR3 DNA reads TGTGCCAGCAGTTTATGGGGTACCACCGGGGAGCTGTTTTTT.

This clonotype appeared a few times. V is TRBV29-1 and J is TRBJ1-2, with 8 bases aligning to TRBD1. Germline lookup yields CDR1 SQVTM and CDR2 ANQGSEA. The CDR3 is 14 amino acids. V lost 3 bases to trimming and J lost 10 bases; unmatched junction nucleotides: 13. The chain's CDR3 is CSVDRTGTLYNYTF. The CDR3, as DNA: TGCAGCGTTGACCGGACAGGGACGCTGTACAACTACACCTTC.

The chain has TRBV7-9 and TRBJ2-7; D is possibly TRBD2 (5 bases). The CDR3 extends over 17 amino acids. The V gene's germline CDR1 is SEHNR and CDR2 FQNEAQ (reference sequence). V was trimmed by 1 base and J by 2 bases, leaving 18 bases between them. The CDR3 DNA follows: TGTGCCAGCAGCTTAGTGGATGGGAGAGCAGGCGCCTACGAGCAGTACTTC. Its translation: CASSLVDGRAGAYEQYF.

This clonotype was seen only a few times. The chain is built from TRBV9 and TRBJ2-1; D not resolved. Looked up from germline, CDR1 is SGDLS and CDR2 is YYNGEE. The CDR3 runs to 16 residues. Trimming left V 5 bases short and J 6 bases short, with 21 bases between. DNA for the CDR3: TGTGCCAGCAGTCCATTTTGGGCGGCCCCTTCCAATGAGCAGTTCTTC. Translation: CASSPFWAAPSNEQFF.

The rearrangement joins TRBV29-1 to TRBJ2-3; D unclear. The V end lost 4 bases, the J end lost 2 bases, and 10 bases lay between the germline ends. Germline lookup yields CDR1 SQVTM and CDR2 ANQGSEA. The CDR3 consists of 13 residues. CDR3 nucleotide sequence: TGCAGCGTTGCGTCCAGATTCACAGATACGCAGTATTTT. It is translated as CSVASRFTDTQYF.

Ten or more counts support this clonotype. The V and J genes are TRBV11-1 and TRBJ2-2, with D perhaps TRBD1 or TRBD2 (5 bases each). The V end lost 3 bases, the J end lost 5 bases, and 13 bases lay between the germline ends. Germline-derived CDR1 and CDR2 are SGHAT and FQDESV (reference sequence). The CDR3 runs 15 residues. The CDR3 spells CASSFTGTGTGELFF. The CDR3 nucleotides are TGTGCCAGCAGCTTTACCGGGACGGGGACCGGGGAGCTGTTTTTT.

This clonotype was counted a few times. CDR3 sequence (DNA): TGCGCCAGCAGCGAGGACCTACACCACTCGGAGCAGTTCTTC. As protein: CASSEDLHHSEQFF. This chain links TRBV5-1 with TRBJ2-1; no reliable D call. This CDR3 is built from 14 residues. Germline CDR1 SGHRS, CDR2 YFSETQ. V lost 4 bases and J 10 bases, leaving 18 bases between the germline ends. Full variable domain (remainder filled in from reference TRBV5-1 and TRBJ2-1): KAGVTQTPRYLIKTRGQQVTLSCSPISGHRSVSWYQQTPGQGLQFLFEYFSETQRNKGNFPGRFSGRQFSNSRSEMNVSTLELGDSALYLCASSEDLHHSEQFFGPGTRLTVL.

V is TRBV2 and J is TRBJ1-5; possibly TRBD1 for D (6 bases). The CDR3 spans 13 residues. Looked up from germline, CDR1 is SNHLY and CDR2 is FYNNEI. V was cut by 5 bases and J by 4 bases, with 9 bases left in between. In nucleotides, the CDR3 is TGTGCCAGCAGTAGACAGGCAAATCAGCCCCAGCATTTT. It yields the protein CASSRQANQPQHF.

This clonotype was picked up many times. This chain links TRBV12-3 or TRBV12-4 with TRBJ2-1; D could derive from TRBD1 or TRBD2 (5 bases each). V was pared by 3 bases and J by 11 bases, with 8 bases between. This CDR3 has 11 amino acids. The CDR3 DNA reads TGTGCCAGCAGTTTGTTGGGACAGCAGTTCTTC. Its protein is CASSLLGQQFF.

The sample holds many counts of this clonotype. The rearrangement uses TRBV20-1 and TRBJ2-5, with TRBD2 identical over 12 bases. Trimming removed 4 bases from V and 2 bases from J; junction bases left unmatched: 8. The CDR3 is made up of 16 amino acids. Germline V gives CDR1 DFQATT, CDR2 SNEGSKA (reference sequence). The CDR3 sequence: CSATPGGLAGQETQYF. The CDR3 DNA reads TGCAGTGCTACCCCCGGCGGACTAGCGGGACAAGAGACCCAGTACTTC.

Many counts were recorded for this clonotype. V is TRBV20-1 and J is TRBJ1-5; the match to TRBD1 covers 11 bases. This CDR3 is 16 amino acids long. V gave up 3 bases and J gave up 3 bases; unmatched junction bases: 7. The germline V gene has CDR1 DFQATT and CDR2 SNEGSKA (reference sequence). The CDR3 loop reads CSASGTGGRHNQPQHF. The CDR3 region has the DNA TGCAGTGCTAGTGGGACAGGGGGGCGTCACAATCAGCCCCAGCATTTT.

V usage is TRBV11-2 and J usage is TRBJ2-1; D gene unclear. The CDR3 has 15 residues. Per germline, CDR1 SGHAT and CDR2 FQNNGV. Trimming removed 7 bases from V and 0 bases from J, with 13 bases in between. In DNA form, the CDR3 reads TGTGCCAGCACCCAAAACGGCGGCTCCTACAATGAGCAGTTCTTC. Translation gives CASTQNGGSYNEQFF.

This clonotype appeared a few times. This sequence joins TRBV2 and TRBJ1-1; D unclear. Germline CDR1 and CDR2: SNHLY and FYNNEI. Trimming removed 6 bases from V and 9 bases from J, with 14 bases in between. The CDR3 contains 12 residues. CDR3 sequence (DNA): TGTGCCAGCAGGGGAGACTCGGAACAAGCTTTCTTT. Residues: CASRGDSEQAFF.

This sequence joins TRBV24-1 and TRBJ1-4; TRBD1 aligns across 9 bases. In germline, CDR1 is KGHDR, CDR2 SFDVKD. The CDR3 is 15 amino acids. J lost 5 bases, V lost 4 bases, and 4 bases had no gene match. CDR3 loop: CATSENRGPNEKLFF. The CDR3 bases are TGTGCCACCAGTGAGAACAGGGGGCCGAATGAAAAACTGTTTTTT.

V usage is TRBV19 and J usage is TRBJ2-1, with D possibly TRBD1 on 6 matching bases. The germline gives CDR1 LNHDA, CDR2 SQIVND (reference sequence). Trimming took off 7 bases at V and 5 bases at J, with 12 bases between the two ends. This CDR3 is 13 amino acids long. Here the CDR3 reads CASKETGDNEQFF. The CDR3 region has the DNA TGTGCCAGTAAAGAGACAGGAGACAATGAGCAGTTCTTC.

The chain has TRBV12-3 or TRBV12-4 and TRBJ2-7; 8 bases align to TRBD1. This CDR3 has 16 amino acids. The V gene end was trimmed by 1 base and the J gene end by 2 bases; junction bases not matched to a gene: 7. CDR3 DNA sequence: TGTGCCAGCAGTTTAGATCGGACAGGGCCCCCCTACGAGCAGTACTTC. Encoded protein: CASSLDRTGPPYEQYF.

This clonotype turned up a few times. The rearrangement joins TRBV6-2 or TRBV6-3 to TRBJ2-3, with 9 bases identical to TRBD2. The CDR3 is made up of 19 amino acids. Looked up from germline, CDR1 is MNHEY and CDR2 is SVGEGT. The J segment lost 3 bases and the V segment lost 5 bases, leaving 18 bases of the junction unmatched. CDR3 protein: CASSLPLAGQVRGTDTQYF. The CDR3 DNA follows: TGTGCCAGCAGTCTCCCACTAGCGGGCCAAGTCAGGGGAACAGATACGCAGTATTTT.